The 10 T cell receptor beta chains reported below all come from one sample, sequenced in a study of PD-L1 blockade in urothelial cancer. TCRdb keeps only in-frame clones here, not all; method: immunoSEQ multiplex PCR. This sample has around 79,000 clones, with 70% to 90% found just once. Time point denoted: pretreatment peripheral blood. The material was PBMCs, obtained around atezolizumab (anti-PD-L1) treatment. Receptor source: a man in his forties with urothelial cancer.

About this clone itself: The same CDR3 arises from other DNA sequences in this sample as well. The chain recombines TRBV19 with TRBJ1-5; D ambiguous. This CDR3 is 12 amino acids long. Germline values: CDR1 LNHDA, CDR2 SQIVND (reference sequence). Trimming cost V 5 bases and J 5 bases, with 7 bases left between them. CDR3 bases: TGTGCCAGTAGTCCGTTAGATCAGCCCCAGCATTTT. As protein: CASSPLDQPQHF.

The chain links TRBV5-1 to TRBJ2-1; D not certain. CDR1 SGHRS and CDR2 YFSETQ come from the germline V gene. The CDR3 has 14 residues. V lost 6 bases, J lost 0 bases, and 10 bases lay in between. The CDR3 region has the DNA TGCGCCAGCAAATATCTGAGCTCCTACAATGAGCAGTTCTTC. Protein product: CASKYLSSYNEQFF. The full variable domain, completed using reference TRBV5-1 and TRBJ2-1, is KAGVTQTPRYLIKTRGQQVTLSCSPISGHRSVSWYQQTPGQGLQFLFEYFSETQRNKGNFPGRFSGRQFSNSRSEMNVSTLELGDSALYLCASKYLSSYNEQFFGPGTRLTVL.

J is TRBJ1-3 and V is TRBV28; TRBD1 aligns across 8 bases. There are 13 residues in the CDR3. Germline assignment: CDR1 MDHEN and CDR2 SYDVKM. Losses at the gene ends were 4 bases for V and 8 bases for J; bases not matched to a gene: 4. CDR3 DNA: TGTGCCAGCAGTTACACAGGGGGACACACCATATATTTT. Protein product: CASSYTGGHTIYF.

This chain uses TRBV5-4 with TRBJ2-3, with a tentative D call TRBD2 (5 bases). Per the germline V gene, CDR1 is SGHNT and CDR2 is YYREEE (reference sequence). This CDR3 is built from 14 residues. V was trimmed by 8 bases and J by 2 bases, leaving 15 bases between them. The CDR3 sequence: CASGAGGLTDTQYF. As DNA, the CDR3 is TGTGCCAGTGGAGCAGGAGGACTCACAGATACGCAGTATTTT. The whole variable domain, filled in from reference TRBV5-4 and TRBJ2-3, reads ETGVTQSPTHLIKTRGQQVTLRCSSQSGHNTVSWYQQALGQGPQFIFQYYREEENGRGNFPPRFSGLQFPNYSSELNVNALELDDSALYLCASGAGGLTDTQYFGPGTRLTVL.

The chain joins TRBV7-9 to TRBJ2-1; TRBD1 matches 7 bases. The J segment lost 15 bases and the V segment lost 5 bases, leaving 13 bases of the junction unmatched. Germline V gene lookup returns CDR1 SEHNR and CDR2 FQNEAQ (reference sequence). The CDR3 runs 13 residues. CDR3 DNA sequence: TGTGCCAGCAGCGACGCAGGGGGTCTGGCCTCGTTCTTC. It is translated as CASSDAGGLASFF. The variable domain in full, with the rest retrieved from reference TRBV7-9 and TRBJ2-1, is DTGVSQNPRHKITKRGQNVTFRCDPISEHNRLYWYRQTLGQGPEFLTYFQNEAQLEKSRLLSDRFSAERPKGSFSTLEIQRTEQGDSAMYLCASSDAGGLASFFGPGTRLTVL.

The V gene is TRBV29-1, the J gene TRBJ1-2; possible D gene TRBD1, 5 bases. V was trimmed by 2 bases and J by 7 bases, leaving 17 bases between them. CDR3 size: 14 residues. Germline V gene lookup returns CDR1 SQVTM and CDR2 ANQGSEA. This CDR3 reads CSVEFARAVGGYTF. Here the CDR3 DNA reads TGCAGCGTTGAATTTGCCAGGGCGGTTGGTGGCTACACCTTC.

The chain uses TRBV27 and TRBJ2-7; 7 bases align to TRBD1. The CDR3 extends over 14 amino acids. Germline lookup yields CDR1 MNHEY and CDR2 SMNVEV (reference sequence). J gave up 2 bases and V 1 base, and 2 bases lay outside the gene matches. Here the CDR3 DNA reads TGTGCCAGCAGTTTATGGGACAGACCCTACGAGCAGTACTTC. Translating gives CASSLWDRPYEQYF.

The chain uses TRBV6-5 and TRBJ2-1, with D unresolved. CDR1 is MNHEY and CDR2 is SVGAGI in the germline V gene. This CDR3 has 14 amino acids. The V end was cut by 6 bases, the J end by 4 bases, with 13 bases between. The CDR3 loop is CASSPRSRYNEQFF. The DNA of the CDR3 is TGTGCCAGCAGCCCTCGGTCGCGGTACAATGAGCAGTTCTTC.

This sequence joins TRBV2 and TRBJ1-1; TRBD1 matches 9 bases. Germline V lookup: CDR1 SNHLY, CDR2 FYNNEI. Unmatched junction bases numbered 9, after V lost 5 bases and J lost 8 bases. The CDR3 extends over 14 amino acids. CDR3 coding DNA: TGTGCCAGCAGTAGAACAGGGGGCTCCTGGGAAGCTTTCTTT. This translates into CASSRTGGSWEAFF.

The chain recombines TRBV28 with TRBJ1-1; D is perhaps TRBD1 (5 bases). The CDR3 runs to 14 residues. Trimming removed 4 bases from V and 7 bases from J, with 16 bases in between. CDR1 is MDHEN, CDR2 SYDVKM, per germline. The CDR3 protein is CASSSLRGVFEAFF. CDR3 sequence (DNA): TGTGCCAGCAGTTCCCTCCGGGGGGTCTTTGAAGCTTTCTTT.